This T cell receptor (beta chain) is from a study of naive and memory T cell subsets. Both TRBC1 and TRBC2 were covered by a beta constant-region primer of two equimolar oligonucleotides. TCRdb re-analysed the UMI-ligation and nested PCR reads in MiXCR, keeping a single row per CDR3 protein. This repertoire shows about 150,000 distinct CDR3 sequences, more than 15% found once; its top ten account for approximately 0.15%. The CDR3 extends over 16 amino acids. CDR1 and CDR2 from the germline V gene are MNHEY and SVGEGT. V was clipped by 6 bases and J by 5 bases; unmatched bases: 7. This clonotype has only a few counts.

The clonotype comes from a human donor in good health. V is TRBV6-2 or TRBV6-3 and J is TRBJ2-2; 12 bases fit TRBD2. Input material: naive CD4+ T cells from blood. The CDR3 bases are TGTGCCAGCAGCATCCGACTAGCGGGAGCAACCGGGGAGCTGTTTTTT. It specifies CASSIRLAGATGELFF.